This TCR beta chain stems from a study of T cell responses to AZD1222 COVID-19 vaccine (dated by TCRdb to the early 2020s). Regarding the research as a whole: TCR sequencing was performed for roughly 240 trial participants, of whom about 200 were given two doses of AZD1222 and around 25 were given two doses of MenACWY control vaccine. Trial participants were enrolled by age into 18-55, 56-69 and 70-plus year subgroups, with approximately 150, 30 and 60 TCR-sequenced participants respectively. General conclusions and limits of the study: Conclusions about previously exposed vaccinees are limited, since just 5 to 7 AZD1222 recipients were seropositive for SARS-CoV-2 at baseline. Spike-specific TCR breadth and depth rose significantly after two AZD1222 doses compared with day 0 and with MenACWY recipients. CD4 TCRs associated with the vaccine covered the entire spike protein, and the dominant responses were in regions 160-218 and 743-854. Participants were mostly white British and included more females than males, and it was suggested by the authors that clonal diversity may have been underestimated. Epitopes outside the regions mutated in the B.1.351 and B.1.1.7 variants were reportedly recognized by nearly half of the unique spike-specific TCRs. In the small 56-69-year group, the increase in depth fell short of significance, most likely because of low power. No day 14 peak-response samples were available, so repertoires were characterized only after the peak T cell response.

A note on this clone: The antigen this receptor binds is unknown. Base-call qualities are not available, and no considerably larger clone is one nucleotide away.

The label giving this sample's time point can be read as: about 28 days (+/-7) after the second vaccine dose. AZD1222 recipients given second doses at about 4 weeks or at about 12 weeks were pooled, since spike-specific TCR depth and breadth were not found to differ between the two schedules. The vaccinee samples were drawn from two UK trials, COV001 and COV002, one of which was a single-blind randomized controlled phase 2/3 trial testing AZD1222 (ChAdOx1 nCoV-19) in healthy adults. For TCRbeta chain sequencing, PBMC samples from trial participants were taken at day 0 and at day 28 after the second dose. The CDR3 regions of human TCRbeta chains were analyzed by immunosequencing. Processing in the source paper ran as follows. TCRs in the repertoires were matched against a reference library of SARS-CoV-2-specific TCRs that had been generated with the MIRA antigen-specificity platform. Breadth was defined as the fraction of unique TCRs that were SARS-CoV-2-associated. Depth was defined as the fraction of total T cells that were SARS-CoV-2-associated. Using the MIRA data, each spike-specific TCR was mapped to the spike region that the TCR reacts to and placed in a CD4 or CD8 class. Log10-transformed breadth and depth values were compared by one-way ANOVA with Sidak's multiple comparisons tests. What TCRdb holds here is the immuneACCESS table cut down to in-frame rearrangements. Part of the clones is not present; checked against another copy, under half of the missing clones reflect an unresolved V gene, and the others are unexplained. V and J calls and clone size are as listed in that table; D and trimming were resolved from the DNA. The sample table holds about 150,000 clones, of which approximately 91% were seen once. The ten largest clones add up to around 1.3% of the sample.

Its CDR3 holds 12 amino acids, cysteine through phenylalanine. CDR3 DNA only is kept here, 36 bases in frame from base 1. The germline V gene encodes CDR1 LGHNA and CDR2 YNFKEQ. V loses 5 bases of germline sequence and J loses 5 bases, and the interval between the two ends is 8 bases. The chain links TRBV4-2 with TRBJ2-3, and perhaps TRBD2 as D gene, on 5 matching bases. The source is an adult who received the AZD1222 COVID-19 vaccine. The source material was peripheral blood, sampled 28 days after the second AZD1222 dose. The CDR3 protein: CASSLTIDTQYF. The nucleotide sequence reads TGTGCCAGCAGCTTGACTATAGATACGCAGTATTTT.